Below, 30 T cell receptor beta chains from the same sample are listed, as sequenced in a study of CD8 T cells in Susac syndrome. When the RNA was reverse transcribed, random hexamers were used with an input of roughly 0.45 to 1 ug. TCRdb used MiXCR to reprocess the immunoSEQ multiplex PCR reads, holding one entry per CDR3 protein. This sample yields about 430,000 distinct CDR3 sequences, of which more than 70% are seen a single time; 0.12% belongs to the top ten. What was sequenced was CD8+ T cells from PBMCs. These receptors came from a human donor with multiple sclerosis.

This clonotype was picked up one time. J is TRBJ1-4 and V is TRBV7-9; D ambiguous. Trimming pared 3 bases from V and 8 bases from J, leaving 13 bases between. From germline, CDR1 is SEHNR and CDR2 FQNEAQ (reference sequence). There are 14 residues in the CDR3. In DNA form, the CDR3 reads TGTGCCAGCAGCTTGTCGGACTACGTAGAAAAACTGTTTTTT. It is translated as CASSLSDYVEKLFF. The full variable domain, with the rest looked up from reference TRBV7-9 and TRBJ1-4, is DTGVSQNPRHKITKRGQNVTFRCDPISEHNRLYWYRQTLGQGPEFLTYFQNEAQLEKSRLLSDRFSAERPKGSFSTLEIQRTEQGDSAMYLCASSLSDYVEKLFFGSGTQLSVL.

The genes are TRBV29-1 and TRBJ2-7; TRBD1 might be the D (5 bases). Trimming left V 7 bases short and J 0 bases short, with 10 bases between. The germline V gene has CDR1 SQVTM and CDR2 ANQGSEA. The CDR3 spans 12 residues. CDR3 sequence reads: CSAMDNSYEQYF. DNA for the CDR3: TGCAGCGCCATGGACAACTCCTACGAGCAGTACTTC.

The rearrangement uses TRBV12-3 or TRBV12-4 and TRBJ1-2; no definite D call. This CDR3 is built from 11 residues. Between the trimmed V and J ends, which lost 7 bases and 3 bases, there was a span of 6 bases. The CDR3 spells CASMEDYGYTF. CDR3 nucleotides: TGTGCCAGCATGGAGGACTATGGCTACACCTTC.

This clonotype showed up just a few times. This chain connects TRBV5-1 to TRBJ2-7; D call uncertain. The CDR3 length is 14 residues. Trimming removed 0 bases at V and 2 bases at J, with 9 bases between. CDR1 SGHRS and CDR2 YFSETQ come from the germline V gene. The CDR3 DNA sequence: TGCGCCAGCAGCTTGGTTGAGAGAACCTACGAGCAGTACTTC. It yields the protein CASSLVERTYEQYF. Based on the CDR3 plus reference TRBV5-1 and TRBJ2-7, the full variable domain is KAGVTQTPRYLIKTRGQQVTLSCSPISGHRSVSWYQQTPGQGLQFLFEYFSETQRNKGNFPGRFSGRQFSNSRSEMNVSTLELGDSALYLCASSLVERTYEQYFGPGTRLTVT.

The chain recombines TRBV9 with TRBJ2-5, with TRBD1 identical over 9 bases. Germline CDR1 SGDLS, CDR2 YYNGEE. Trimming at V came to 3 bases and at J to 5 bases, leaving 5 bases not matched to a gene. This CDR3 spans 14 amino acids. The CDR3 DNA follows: TGTGCCAGCAGCGCGGACAGGGGATCGGAGACCCAGTACTTC. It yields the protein CASSADRGSETQYF.

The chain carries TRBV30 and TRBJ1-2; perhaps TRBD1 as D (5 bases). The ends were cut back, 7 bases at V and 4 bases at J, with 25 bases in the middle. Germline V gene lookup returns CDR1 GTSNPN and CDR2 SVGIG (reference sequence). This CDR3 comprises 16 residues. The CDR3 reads CALRDGHSMGIYGYTF. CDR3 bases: TGTGCCTTGAGGGACGGCCACTCTATGGGGATCTATGGCTACACCTTC.

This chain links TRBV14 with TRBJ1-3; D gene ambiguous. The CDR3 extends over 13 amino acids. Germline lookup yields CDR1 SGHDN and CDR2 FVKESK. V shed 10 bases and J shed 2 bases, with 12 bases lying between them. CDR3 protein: CATSAGPGNTIYF. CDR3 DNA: TGTGCCACCTCAGCGGGCCCTGGAAACACCATATATTTT.

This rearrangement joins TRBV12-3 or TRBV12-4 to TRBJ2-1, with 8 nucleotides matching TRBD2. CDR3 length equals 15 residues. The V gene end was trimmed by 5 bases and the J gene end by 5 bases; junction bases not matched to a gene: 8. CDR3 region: CASSLSGSIDNEQFF. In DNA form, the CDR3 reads TGTGCCAGCAGTCTCAGCGGGAGTATCGACAATGAGCAGTTCTTC.

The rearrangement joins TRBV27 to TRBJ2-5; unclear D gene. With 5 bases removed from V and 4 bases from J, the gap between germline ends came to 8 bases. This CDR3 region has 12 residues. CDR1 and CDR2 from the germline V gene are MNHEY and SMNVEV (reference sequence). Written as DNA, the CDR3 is TGTGCCAGCAGTGCCAATTTAGAGACCCAGTACTTC. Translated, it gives CASSANLETQYF.

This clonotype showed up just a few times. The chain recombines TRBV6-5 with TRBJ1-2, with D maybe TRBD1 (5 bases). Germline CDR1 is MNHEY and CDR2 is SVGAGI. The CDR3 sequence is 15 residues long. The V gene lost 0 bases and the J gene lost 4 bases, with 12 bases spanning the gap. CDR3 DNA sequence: TGTGCCAGCAGTTACTCGCAGGGCGATACCTATGGCTACACCTTC. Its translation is CASSYSQGDTYGYTF.

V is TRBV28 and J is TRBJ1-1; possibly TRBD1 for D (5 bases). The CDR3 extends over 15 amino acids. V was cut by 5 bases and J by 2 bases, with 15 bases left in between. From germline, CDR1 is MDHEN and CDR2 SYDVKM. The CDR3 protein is CASSPRSGPNTEAFF. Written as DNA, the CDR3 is TGTGCCAGCAGTCCTCGCTCGGGGCCAAACACTGAAGCTTTCTTT.

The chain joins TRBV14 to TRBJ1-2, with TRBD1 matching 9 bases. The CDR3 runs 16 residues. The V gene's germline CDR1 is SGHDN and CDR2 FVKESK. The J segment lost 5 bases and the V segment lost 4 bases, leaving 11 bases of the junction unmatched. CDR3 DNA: TGTGCCAGCAGCCGAACCGGGACAGGGATCCCTTATGGCTACACCTTC. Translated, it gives CASSRTGTGIPYGYTF.

The CDR3 DNA reads as TGCGCCAGCAGCCAACGGCTAGCGGGTTTTAAAGAGACCCAGTACTTC. Translating it yields CASSQRLAGFKETQYF. This sequence joins TRBV4-1 and TRBJ2-5; 8 bases align to TRBD2. After removal of 2 bases from V and 3 bases from J, the junction contained 8 bases not matched to a gene. The CDR3 is made up of 16 amino acids. Germline V gene data show CDR1 as MGHRA and CDR2 as YSYEKL.

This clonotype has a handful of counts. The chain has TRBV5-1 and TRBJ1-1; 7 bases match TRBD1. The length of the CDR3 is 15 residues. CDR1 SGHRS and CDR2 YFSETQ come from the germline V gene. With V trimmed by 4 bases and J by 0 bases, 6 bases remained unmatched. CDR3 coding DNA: TGCGCCAGCAGCCCGAGACAGGGACTGAACACTGAAGCTTTCTTT. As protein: CASSPRQGLNTEAFF.

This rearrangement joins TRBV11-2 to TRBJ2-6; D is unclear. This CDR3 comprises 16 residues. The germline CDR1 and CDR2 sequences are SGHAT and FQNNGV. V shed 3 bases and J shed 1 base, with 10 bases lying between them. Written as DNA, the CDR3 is TGTGCCAGCAGCTTCGGTCGAAATTCTGGGGCCAACGTCCTGACTTTC. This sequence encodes CASSFGRNSGANVLTF. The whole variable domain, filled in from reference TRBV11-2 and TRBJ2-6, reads EAGVAQSPRYKIIEKRQSVAFWCNPISGHATLYWYQQILGQGPKLLIQFQNNGVVDDSQLPKDRFSAERLKGVDSTLKIQPAKLEDSAVYLCASSFGRNSGANVLTFGAGSRLTVL.

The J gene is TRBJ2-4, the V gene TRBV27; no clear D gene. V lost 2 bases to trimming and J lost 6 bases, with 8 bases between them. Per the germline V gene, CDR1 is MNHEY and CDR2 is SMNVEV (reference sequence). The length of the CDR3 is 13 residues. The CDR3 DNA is TGTGCCAGCAGTTTAGCGGCCGCAAACATTCAGTACTTC. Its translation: CASSLAAANIQYF.

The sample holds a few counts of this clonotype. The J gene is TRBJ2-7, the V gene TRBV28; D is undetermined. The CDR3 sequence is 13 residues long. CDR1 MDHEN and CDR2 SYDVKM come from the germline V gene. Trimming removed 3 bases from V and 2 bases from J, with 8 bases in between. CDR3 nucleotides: TGTGCCAGCAGTTTGGCTCTGACCTACGAGCAGTACTTC. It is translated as CASSLALTYEQYF.

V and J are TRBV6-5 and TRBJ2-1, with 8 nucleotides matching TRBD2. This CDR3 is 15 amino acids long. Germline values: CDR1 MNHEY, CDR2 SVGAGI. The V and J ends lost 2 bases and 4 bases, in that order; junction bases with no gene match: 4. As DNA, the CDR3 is TGTGCCAGCAGTTACACGACTAGCGTGTACAATGAGCAGTTCTTC. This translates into CASSYTTSVYNEQFF.

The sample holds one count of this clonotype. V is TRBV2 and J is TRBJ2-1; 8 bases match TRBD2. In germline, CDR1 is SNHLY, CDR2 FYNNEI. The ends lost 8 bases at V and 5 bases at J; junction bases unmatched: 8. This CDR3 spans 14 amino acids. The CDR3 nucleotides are TGTGCCAGCGCCCCCCTAGCGGGTCACAATGAGCAGTTCTTC. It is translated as CASAPLAGHNEQFF.

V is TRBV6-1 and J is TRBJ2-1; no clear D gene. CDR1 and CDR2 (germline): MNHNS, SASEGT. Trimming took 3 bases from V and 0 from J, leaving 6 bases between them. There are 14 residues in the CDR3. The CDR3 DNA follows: TGTGCCAGCAGTGAGGCTAGCTCCTACAATGAGCAGTTCTTC. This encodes CASSEASSYNEQFF.

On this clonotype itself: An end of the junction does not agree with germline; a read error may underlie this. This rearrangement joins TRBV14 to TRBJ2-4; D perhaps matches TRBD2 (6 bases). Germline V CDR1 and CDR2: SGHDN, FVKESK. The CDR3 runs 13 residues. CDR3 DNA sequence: TGTGCCAGCAGCCTCGGAGCGGGTGACATTCAGTGCTTC. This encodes CASSLGAGDIQCF.

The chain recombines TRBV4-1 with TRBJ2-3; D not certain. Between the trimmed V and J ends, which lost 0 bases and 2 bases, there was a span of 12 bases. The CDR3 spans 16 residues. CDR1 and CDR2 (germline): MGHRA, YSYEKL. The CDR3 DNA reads TGCGCCAGCAGCCAAGAGATCGGTCTCCCCACAGATACGCAGTATTTT. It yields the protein CASSQEIGLPTDTQYF.

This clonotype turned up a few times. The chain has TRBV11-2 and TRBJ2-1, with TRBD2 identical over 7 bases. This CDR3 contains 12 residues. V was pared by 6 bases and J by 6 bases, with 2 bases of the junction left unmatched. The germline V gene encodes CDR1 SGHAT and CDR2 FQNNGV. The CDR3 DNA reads TGTGCCAGCAGTTGGGGGGGCAATGAGCAGTTCTTC. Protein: CASSWGGNEQFF. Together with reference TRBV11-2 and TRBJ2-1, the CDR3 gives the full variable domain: EAGVAQSPRYKIIEKRQSVAFWCNPISGHATLYWYQQILGQGPKLLIQFQNNGVVDDSQLPKDRFSAERLKGVDSTLKIQPAKLEDSAVYLCASSWGGNEQFFGPGTRLTVL.

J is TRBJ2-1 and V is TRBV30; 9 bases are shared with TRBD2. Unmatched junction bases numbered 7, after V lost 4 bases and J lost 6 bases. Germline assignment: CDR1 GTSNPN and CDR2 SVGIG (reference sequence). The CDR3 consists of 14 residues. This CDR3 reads CAWNHGRGGNEQFF. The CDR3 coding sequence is TGTGCCTGGAACCATGGGCGGGGGGGCAATGAGCAGTTCTTC.

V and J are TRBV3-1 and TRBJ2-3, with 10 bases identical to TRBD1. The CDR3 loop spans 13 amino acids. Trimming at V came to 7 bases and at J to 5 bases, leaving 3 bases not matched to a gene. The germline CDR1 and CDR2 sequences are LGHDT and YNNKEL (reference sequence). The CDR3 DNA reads TGTGCCAGCACCGGGACAGGGGAAGATACGCAGTATTTT. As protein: CASTGTGEDTQYF.

The CDR3 DNA reads TGTGCCAGCAGTGACTCAGGCGGGTCCTCATCGAATGAGCAGTTCTTC. It is translated as CASSDSGGSSSNEQFF. V usage is TRBV6-4 and J usage is TRBJ2-1, with a tentative D call TRBD2 (5 bases). Per the germline V gene, CDR1 is MRHNA and CDR2 is SNTAGT. Trimming shortened V by 0 bases and J by 7 bases, and 16 bases separated the two germline ends. CDR3 length: 16 amino acids.

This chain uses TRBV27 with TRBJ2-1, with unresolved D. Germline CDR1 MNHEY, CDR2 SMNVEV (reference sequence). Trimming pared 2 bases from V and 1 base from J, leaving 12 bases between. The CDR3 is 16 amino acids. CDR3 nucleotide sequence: TGTGCCAGCAGTTTAAACGGTCTGTGGTCCTACAATGAGCAGTTCTTC. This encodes CASSLNGLWSYNEQFF.

The CDR3 DNA reads as TGTGCCAGCAGTGAGTGGGGGGTCGGTGAAAAACTGTTTTTT. It codes for CASSEWGVGEKLFF. The rearrangement links TRBV25-1 to TRBJ1-4; a possible D gene is TRBD1 (5 bases). Trimming stripped 3 bases from V and 7 bases from J, with 12 bases between. This CDR3 contains 14 residues. Germline loops: CDR1 MGHDK, CDR2 SYGVNS.

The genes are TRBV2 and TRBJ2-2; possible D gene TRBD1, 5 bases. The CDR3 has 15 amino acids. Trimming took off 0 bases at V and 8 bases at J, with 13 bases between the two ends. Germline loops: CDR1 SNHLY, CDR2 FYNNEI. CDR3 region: CASSEAHRRLGELFF. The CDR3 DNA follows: TGTGCCAGCAGTGAAGCGCACAGGAGATTGGGGGAGCTGTTTTTT.

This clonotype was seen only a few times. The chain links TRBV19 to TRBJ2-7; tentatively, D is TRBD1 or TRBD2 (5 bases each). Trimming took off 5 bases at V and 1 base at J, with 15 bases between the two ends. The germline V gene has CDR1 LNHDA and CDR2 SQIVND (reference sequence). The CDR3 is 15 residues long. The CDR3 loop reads CASSFGEGRSYEQYF. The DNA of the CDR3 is TGTGCCAGTAGTTTCGGTGAGGGACGGTCCTACGAGCAGTACTTC.